This T cell receptor (beta chain) was retrieved from a study of T cell clones after liver transplantation. Profiling relied on immunoSEQ multiplex PCR, and the TCRdb table lists in-frame clones only, not all of them. The sample has approximately 100,000 clones; around 86% are singletons. This CDR3 comprises 14 residues. Germline loops: CDR1 SGHAT, CDR2 FQNNGV. V lost 5 bases, J lost 5 bases, and 10 bases lay in between. The rearrangement joins TRBV11-2 to TRBJ1-6; D remains ambiguous. This clonotype originated in a human donor who received a liver transplant. The sample was CD4+ T cells from blood, taken before liver transplant. DNA for the CDR3: TGTGCCAGCAGCCCCCGGGCCGATAATTCACCCCTCCACTTT. Amino acids: CASSPRADNSPLHF.